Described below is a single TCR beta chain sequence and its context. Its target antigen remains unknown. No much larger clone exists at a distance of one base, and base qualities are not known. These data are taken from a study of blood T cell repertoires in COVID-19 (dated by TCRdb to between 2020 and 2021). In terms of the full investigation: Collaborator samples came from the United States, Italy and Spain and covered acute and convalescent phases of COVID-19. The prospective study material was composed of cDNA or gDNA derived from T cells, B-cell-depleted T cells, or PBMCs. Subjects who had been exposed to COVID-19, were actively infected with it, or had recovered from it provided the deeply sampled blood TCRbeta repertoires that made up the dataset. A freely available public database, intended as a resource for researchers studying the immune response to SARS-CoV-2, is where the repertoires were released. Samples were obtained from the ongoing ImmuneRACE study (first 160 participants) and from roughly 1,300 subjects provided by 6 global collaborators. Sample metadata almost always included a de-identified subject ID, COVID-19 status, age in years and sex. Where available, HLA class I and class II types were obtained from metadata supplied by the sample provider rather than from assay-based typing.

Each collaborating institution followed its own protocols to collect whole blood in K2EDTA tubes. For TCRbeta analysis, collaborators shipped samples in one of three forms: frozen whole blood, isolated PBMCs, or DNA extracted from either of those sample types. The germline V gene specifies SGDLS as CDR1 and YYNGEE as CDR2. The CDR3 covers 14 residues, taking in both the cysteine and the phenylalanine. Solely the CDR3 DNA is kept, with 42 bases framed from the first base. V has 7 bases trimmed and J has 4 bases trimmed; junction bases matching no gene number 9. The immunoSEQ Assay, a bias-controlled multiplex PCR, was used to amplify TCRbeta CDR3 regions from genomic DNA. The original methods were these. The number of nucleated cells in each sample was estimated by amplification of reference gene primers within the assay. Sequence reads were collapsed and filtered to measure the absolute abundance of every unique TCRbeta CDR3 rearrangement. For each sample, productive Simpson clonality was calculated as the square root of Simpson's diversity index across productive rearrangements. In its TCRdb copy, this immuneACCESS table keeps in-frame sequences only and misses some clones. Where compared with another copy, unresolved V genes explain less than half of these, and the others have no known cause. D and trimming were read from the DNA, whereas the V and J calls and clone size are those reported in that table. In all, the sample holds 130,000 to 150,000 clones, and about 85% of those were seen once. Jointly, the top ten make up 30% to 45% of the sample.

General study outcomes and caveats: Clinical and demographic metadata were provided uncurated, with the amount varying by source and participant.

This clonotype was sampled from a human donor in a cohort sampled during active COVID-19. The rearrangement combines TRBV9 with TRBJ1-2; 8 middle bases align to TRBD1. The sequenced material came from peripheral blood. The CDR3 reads CASSQGEIGYGYTF. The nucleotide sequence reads TGTGCCAGCTCACAGGGGGAGATTGGCTATGGCTACACCTTC.